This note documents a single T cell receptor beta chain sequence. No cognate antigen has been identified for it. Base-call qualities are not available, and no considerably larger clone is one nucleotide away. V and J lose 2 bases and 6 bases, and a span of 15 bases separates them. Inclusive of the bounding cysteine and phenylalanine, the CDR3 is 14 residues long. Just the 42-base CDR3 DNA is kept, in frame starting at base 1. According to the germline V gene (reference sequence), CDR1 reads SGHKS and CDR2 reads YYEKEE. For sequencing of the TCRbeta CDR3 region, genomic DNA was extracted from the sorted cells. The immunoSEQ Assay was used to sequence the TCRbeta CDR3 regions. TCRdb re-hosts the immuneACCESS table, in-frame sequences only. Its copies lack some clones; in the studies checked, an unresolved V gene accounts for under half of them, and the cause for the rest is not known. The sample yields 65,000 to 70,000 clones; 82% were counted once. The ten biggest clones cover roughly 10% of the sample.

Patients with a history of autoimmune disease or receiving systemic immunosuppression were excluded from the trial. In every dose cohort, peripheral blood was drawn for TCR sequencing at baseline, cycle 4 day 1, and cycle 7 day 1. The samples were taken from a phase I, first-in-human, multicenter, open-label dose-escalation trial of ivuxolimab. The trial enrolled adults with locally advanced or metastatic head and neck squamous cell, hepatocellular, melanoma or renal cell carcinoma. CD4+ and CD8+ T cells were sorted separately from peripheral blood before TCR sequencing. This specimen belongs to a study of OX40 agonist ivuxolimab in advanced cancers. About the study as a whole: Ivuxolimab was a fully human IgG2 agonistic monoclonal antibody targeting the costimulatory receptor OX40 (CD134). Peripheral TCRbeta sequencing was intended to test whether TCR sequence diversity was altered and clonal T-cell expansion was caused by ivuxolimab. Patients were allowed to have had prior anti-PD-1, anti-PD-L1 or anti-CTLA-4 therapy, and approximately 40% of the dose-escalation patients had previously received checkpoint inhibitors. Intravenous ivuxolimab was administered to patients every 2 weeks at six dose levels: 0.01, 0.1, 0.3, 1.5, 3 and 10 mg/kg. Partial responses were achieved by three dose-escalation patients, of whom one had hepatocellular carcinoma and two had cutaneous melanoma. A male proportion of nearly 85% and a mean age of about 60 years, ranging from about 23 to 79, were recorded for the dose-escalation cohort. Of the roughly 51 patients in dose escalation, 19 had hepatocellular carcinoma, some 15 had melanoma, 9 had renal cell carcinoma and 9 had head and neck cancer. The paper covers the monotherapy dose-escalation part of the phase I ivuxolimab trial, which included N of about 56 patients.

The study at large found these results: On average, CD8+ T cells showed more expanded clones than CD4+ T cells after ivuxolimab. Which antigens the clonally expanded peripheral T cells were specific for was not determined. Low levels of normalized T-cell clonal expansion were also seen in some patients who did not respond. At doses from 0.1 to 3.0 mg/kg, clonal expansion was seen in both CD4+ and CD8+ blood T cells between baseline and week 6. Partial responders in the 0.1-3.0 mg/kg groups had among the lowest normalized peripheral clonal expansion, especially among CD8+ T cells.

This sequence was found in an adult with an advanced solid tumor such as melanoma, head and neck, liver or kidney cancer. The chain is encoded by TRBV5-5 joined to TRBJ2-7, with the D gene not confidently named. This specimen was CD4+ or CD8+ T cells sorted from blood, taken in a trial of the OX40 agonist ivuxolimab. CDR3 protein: CASSFETWEVEQYF. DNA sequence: TGTGCCAGCAGCTTCGAGACCTGGGAAGTCGAGCAGTACTTC.